Listed below are T cell receptor beta chains from one sample, sequenced in a study of T-cell memory formation after mild COVID-19. TCRdb recomputed calls from the 5' RACE reads with MiXCR, one row per CDR3 protein. Here the sample spans 390,000 or so distinct CDR3 sequences, about 17% being singletons. Sequencing input: PBMCs or a T cell subset sorted from them (not recorded which). The receptors come from a young man who had mild COVID-19 (a few samples of this study predate the infection). Cell type and time point are not known. Both conserved end residues are part of each CDR3. The order of the fields is V gene, D gene, CDR3 protein. A D gene is named only where the DNA matches it firmly.

>TRBV6-6|TRBD2
CAASSGGEYNEQFF
>TRBV12-3/TRBV12-4|TRBD2
CASSFRGDNEQFF
>TRBV7-9|TRBD1
CASSWTGETNEKLFF
>TRBV6-2/TRBV6-3|-
CASRPRTSTNEKLFF
>TRBV21-1|-
CASSLIGVHTEAFF
>TRBV12-3/TRBV12-4|-
CASRNRGAGTDTQYF
>TRBV18|-
CASSPSAGAGNEQFF
>TRBV20-1|TRBD2
CSASQVAGIQETQYF
>TRBV24-1|-
CATTPLQGQYEQYF
>TRBV15|-
CATSRVEEESPLHF
>TRBV3-1|-
CASSHWDPTSGYTF
>TRBV11-2|TRBD1
CASSFTGGDTQYF
>TRBV25-1|-
CASSEPERYEEKLFF
>TRBV12-5|-
CASGLGGLNTEAFF
>TRBV15|-
CATSTLDGINQPQHF
>TRBV7-9|-
CASSVDISSGANVLTF
>TRBV29-1|TRBD1
CSVGVGQGNSYTF